Sequencing of this TCR beta chain was carried out in a study of CD8+ T cells in alopecia areata. Reverse transcribed after extraction, RNA yielded cDNA as the sequencing template. Produced via immunoSEQ multiplex PCR; TCRdb's table is partial and in-frame only. This sample has 160,000 or so clones, with roughly 65% found just once. Specified treatment: oral pan-JAK inhibitor, 5-10 mg twice daily. Researchers gathered lesional scalp punch biopsies and peripheral blood from patients with alopecia areata. PBMC-derived CD4+ and CD8+ T cells were sorted. Regarding this clone: The target antigen is unknown.

Study results and caveats: Tofacitinib produced a significant decrease in scalp clonality and in expanded CD8+ clones among the top 100. It was lesional scalp, especially alopecia totalis/universalis, that showed higher clonality than normal scalp.

The TCR was taken from a human donor with alopecia areata. The sequencing here drew on CD4+ T cells sorted from blood, taken at week 4, from a patient treated with tofacitinib.

In DNA, the CDR3 is TGTGCCAGCAGCCAGGATCTTACGGGCTATGAGCAGTTCTTC. Its translation is CASSQDLTGYEQFF. This chain links TRBV4-2 with TRBJ2-1; D not certain. CDR1 is LGHNA, CDR2 YNFKEQ, per germline. This CDR3 has 14 residues. V was trimmed by 3 bases and J by 8 bases, leaving 14 bases between them.